A single sample gave rise to the 30 T cell receptor beta chains below, sequenced in a study of blood T cell repertoires in COVID-19. Clones were sequenced by immunoSEQ multiplex PCR, and TCRdb holds only the in-frame ones, with some missing. The sample consists of over 250,000 clones, 80% to 90% of them appearing once. The sample comprised peripheral blood. The receptors were sampled from a woman in her forties or fifties who had recovered from COVID-19.

This sequence joins TRBV28 and TRBJ1-1; tentative D call: TRBD1 (5 bases). This CDR3 is built from 12 residues. Germline lookup yields CDR1 MDHEN and CDR2 SYDVKM. The V end lost 4 bases, the J end lost 3 bases, and 6 bases lay between the germline ends. The CDR3 nucleotides read TGTGCCAGCAGTTCGGGGGACACTGAAGCTTTCTTT. As protein: CASSSGDTEAFF.

This clone was seen once. The chain has TRBV20-1 and TRBJ1-1; weak D call: TRBD1 (5 bases). This CDR3 comprises 14 residues. Germline V gene data show CDR1 as DFQATT and CDR2 as SNEGSKA (reference sequence). Trimming cost V 3 bases and J 4 bases, with 15 bases left between them. CDR3: CSASLAGISTEAFF. The CDR3 nucleotides are TGCAGTGCTAGTTTGGCAGGGATTAGCACTGAAGCTTTCTTT.

The chain joins TRBV10-3 to TRBJ2-3; 16 nucleotides line up with TRBD2. This CDR3 comprises 19 residues. The ends lost 6 bases at V and 1 base at J; junction bases unmatched: 10. The germline V gene encodes CDR1 ENHRY and CDR2 SYGVKD. The CDR3 loop reads CAISLGLAGGPRGTDTQYF. CDR3 nucleotides: TGTGCCATCAGCTTGGGACTAGCGGGGGGGCCTCGGGGCACAGATACGCAGTATTTT.

The chain is built from TRBV28 and TRBJ1-6; 8 nucleotides agree with TRBD1. Per germline, CDR1 MDHEN and CDR2 SYDVKM. This CDR3 has 15 amino acids. The V and J ends lost 4 bases and 8 bases, in that order; junction bases with no gene match: 7. The DNA of the CDR3 is TGTGCCAGCAGTTCCGGACAGGGTCGTGATTCACCCCTCCACTTT. Amino acids: CASSSGQGRDSPLHF.

The V gene is TRBV28, the J gene TRBJ1-2; no definite D call. The ends were cut back, 6 bases at V and 4 bases at J, with 9 bases in the middle. This CDR3 has 12 residues. The V gene's germline CDR1 is MDHEN and CDR2 SYDVKM. The CDR3 is CASRKQTYGYTF. Written as DNA, the CDR3 is TGTGCCAGCAGAAAACAGACCTATGGCTACACCTTC.

CDR3 sequence reads: CASSQGGRYNEQFF. CDR3 DNA sequence: TGTGCCAGCAGCCAAGGGGGCCGGTACAATGAGCAGTTCTTC. The rearrangement links TRBV27 to TRBJ2-1; 7 bases are shared with TRBD1. This CDR3 has 14 amino acids. The ends lost 6 bases at V and 4 bases at J; junction bases unmatched: 6. Germline V lookup: CDR1 MNHEY, CDR2 SMNVEV (reference sequence).

This clone was picked up a small number of times. The rearrangement uses TRBV4-3 and TRBJ2-3; tentatively, D is TRBD2 (6 bases). Germline-derived CDR1 and CDR2 are LGHNA and YSLEER. This CDR3 has 15 amino acids. V gave up 3 bases and J gave up 4 bases, with 14 bases separating them. Written as DNA, the CDR3 is TGCGCCAGCAGCCAGACCACTAGCTCGGCAGATACGCAGTATTTT. Translating gives CASSQTTSSADTQYF.

This chain's CDR3 is CASSLGQGNEKLFF. As DNA, the CDR3 is TGTGCCAGCAGCTTGGGGCAGGGTAATGAAAAACTGTTTTTT. The gene calls are TRBV7-9 and TRBJ1-4, with D possibly being TRBD1 (5 bases). Germline V gives CDR1 SEHNR, CDR2 FQNEAQ (reference sequence). This CDR3 is 14 amino acids long. Deletions cut 3 bases from V and 4 bases from J, with 9 bases between.

This clone showed up just once. The genes are TRBV29-1 and TRBJ1-2; unclear D gene. Trimming took off 6 bases at V and 6 bases at J, with 20 bases between the two ends. Per the germline V gene, CDR1 is SQVTM and CDR2 is ANQGSEA. CDR3 size: 14 residues. The DNA of the CDR3 is TGCAGCGTACCCCTCACCCCAGGTACCCATGGCTACACCTTC. Translated, it gives CSVPLTPGTHGYTF.

The gene calls are TRBV11-2 and TRBJ2-1, with TRBD2 matching 8 bases. V was clipped by 10 bases and J by 9 bases; unmatched bases: 17. Germline V lookup: CDR1 SGHAT, CDR2 FQNNGV. The CDR3 loop spans 15 amino acids. CDR3 sequence reads: CAIAGLAGVGGEQFF. CDR3 nucleotide sequence: TGTGCCATCGCGGGGCTAGCGGGTGTCGGGGGTGAGCAGTTCTTC.

The chain has TRBV19 and TRBJ1-1, with 10 bases fitting TRBD1. The CDR3 consists of 16 residues. CDR1 and CDR2 (germline): LNHDA, SQIVND (reference sequence). V was clipped by 6 bases and J by 5 bases; unmatched bases: 12. CDR3 DNA: TGTGCCAGTAGCCGGGTCCCGGGACAGGGGAGGACTGAAGCTTTCTTT. Encoded protein: CASSRVPGQGRTEAFF.

The chain couples TRBV2 to TRBJ1-2; TRBD1 aligns across 11 bases. The J segment lost 4 bases and the V segment lost 6 bases, leaving 4 bases of the junction unmatched. Germline V gene lookup returns CDR1 SNHLY and CDR2 FYNNEI. The CDR3 totals 14 residues. CDR3 sequence reads: CASRGQGAGYGYTF. CDR3 bases: TGTGCCAGCAGAGGACAGGGGGCGGGCTATGGCTACACCTTC.

The gene calls are TRBV19 and TRBJ1-1, with D uncertain. Germline CDR1 LNHDA, CDR2 SQIVND (reference sequence). The V end was cut by 7 bases, the J end by 0 bases, with 12 bases between. The CDR3 runs to 14 residues. The CDR3 sequence: CASTAQIMNTEAFF. The CDR3 bases are TGTGCCAGTACCGCACAGATCATGAACACTGAAGCTTTCTTT.

The rearrangement joins TRBV19 to TRBJ1-4, with 8 positions matching TRBD1. The CDR3 runs to 16 residues. J lost 8 bases, V lost 6 bases, and 14 bases had no gene match. Germline CDR1 reads LNHDA; CDR2 reads SQIVND (reference sequence). This CDR3 is CASRPTPGTGYEKLFF. CDR3 coding DNA: TGTGCCAGTAGGCCAACCCCCGGGACAGGTTACGAAAAACTGTTTTTT.

V gene TRBV7-2 combines with J gene TRBJ1-5; possibly TRBD1 for D (6 bases). The CDR3 loop spans 16 amino acids. Germline lookup yields CDR1 SGHTA and CDR2 FQGNSA. The V gene lost 4 bases and the J gene lost 7 bases, with 20 bases spanning the gap. The CDR3 nucleotides read TGTGCCAGCAGCTCGGGGGAACAGGGAGGGAGGCAGCCCCAGCATTTT. It is translated as CASSSGEQGGRQPQHF.

The chain couples TRBV28 to TRBJ2-1; maybe TRBD2 (6 bases). Trimming shortened V by 5 bases and J by 1 base, and 18 bases separated the two germline ends. There are 17 residues in the CDR3. From germline, CDR1 is MDHEN and CDR2 SYDVKM. CDR3 protein: CASSLPSGLSSYNEQFF. CDR3 nucleotides: TGTGCCAGCAGTCTACCTTCGGGACTCAGTTCCTACAATGAGCAGTTCTTC.

About this clone itself: Different DNA sequences within this sample yield the same CDR3. The CDR3 region is CSARPGGEQYF. The CDR3 DNA reads TGCAGTGCCCGACCAGGTGGCGAGCAGTACTTC. The chain uses TRBV20-1 and TRBJ2-7; unclear D gene. The germline gives CDR1 DFQATT, CDR2 SNEGSKA (reference sequence). V lost 6 bases to trimming and J lost 6 bases, with 12 bases between them. CDR3 size: 11 residues.

The V call is TRBV5-6, the J call TRBJ2-2; TRBD1 is a possible D gene (7 bases). CDR3 size: 17 residues. V was trimmed by 0 bases and J by 5 bases, leaving 17 bases between them. The germline gives CDR1 SGHDT, CDR2 YYEEEE. The CDR3 loop reads CASSLDWAGGLTGELFF. The CDR3 coding sequence is TGTGCCAGCAGCTTGGATTGGGCAGGGGGGTTAACCGGGGAGCTGTTTTTT. The full variable domain, completed using reference TRBV5-6 and TRBJ2-2, is DAGVTQSPTHLIKTRGQQVTLRCSPKSGHDTVSWYQQALGQGPQFIFQYYEEEERQRGNFPDRFSGHQFPNYSSELNVNALLLGDSALYLCASSLDWAGGLTGELFFGEGSRLTVL.

The rearrangement joins TRBV4-3 to TRBJ2-7, with TRBD1 matching 7 bases. The germline gives CDR1 LGHNA, CDR2 YSLEER. Germline trimming cut 0 bases from V and 0 bases from J; bases unmatched to any gene: 17. The CDR3 sequence is 20 residues long. The CDR3: CASSQELVEFIGTVSYEQYF. DNA for the CDR3: TGCGCCAGCAGCCAAGAACTGGTAGAATTCATCGGGACAGTCTCCTACGAGCAGTACTTC.

This chain connects TRBV12-5 to TRBJ1-2; 9 bases are shared with TRBD1. V was clipped by 2 bases and J by 6 bases; unmatched bases: 16. Germline-derived CDR1 and CDR2 are LGHNT and FRNRAP. The CDR3 runs to 18 residues. CDR3 amino acids: CASGLSTQGQGVVNGYTF. The CDR3 nucleotides read TGTGCTAGTGGTTTGTCGACCCAGGGACAGGGAGTTGTTAATGGCTACACCTTC.

This clone was found once. The J gene is TRBJ1-4, the V gene TRBV2, with TRBD1 matching 8 bases. After removal of 4 bases from V and 7 bases from J, the junction contained 5 bases not matched to a gene. Germline V gives CDR1 SNHLY, CDR2 FYNNEI. The CDR3 has 14 residues. The CDR3 DNA reads as TGTGCCAGCAGTGCACAGGGGGACCTTGAAAAACTGTTTTTT. Residues: CASSAQGDLEKLFF.

The chain carries TRBV30 and TRBJ2-5, with D uncertain. Per germline, CDR1 GTSNPN and CDR2 SVGIG (reference sequence). The germline V and J ends were trimmed by 0 bases and 3 bases, with 8 bases remaining between them. The CDR3 contains 13 residues. The CDR3 loop reads CAWSVQPKETQYF. For the CDR3, the DNA is TGTGCCTGGAGTGTACAGCCTAAAGAGACCCAGTACTTC.

The chain uses TRBV7-8 and TRBJ2-7; 9 bases match TRBD1. V was clipped by 6 bases and J by 4 bases; unmatched bases: 7. The germline V gene encodes CDR1 SGHVS and CDR2 FQNEAQ. This CDR3 has 14 residues. CDR3 sequence (DNA): TGTGCCAGCAGTCCGGGGACAGGGCGGTACGAGCAGTACTTC. Amino acids: CASSPGTGRYEQYF.

The V call is TRBV7-9, the J call TRBJ2-1; D may be TRBD2 (5 bases). The V end lost 2 bases, the J end lost 5 bases, and 13 bases lay between the germline ends. CDR1 is SEHNR and CDR2 is FQNEAQ in the germline V gene (reference sequence). The CDR3 is 15 residues long. The chain's CDR3 is CASSLKGAGHNEQFF. CDR3 nucleotides: TGTGCCAGCAGCTTAAAGGGAGCTGGGCACAATGAGCAGTTCTTC.

The CDR3 region is CASSTGTDYGYTF. The CDR3 bases are TGCGCCAGCAGCACCGGGACAGATTATGGCTACACCTTC. The chain recombines TRBV5-1 with TRBJ1-2; 7 nucleotides line up with TRBD1. Per germline, CDR1 SGHRS and CDR2 YFSETQ. The junction had 5 bases not matched to a gene; V was cut back by 4 bases and J by 5 bases. This CDR3 has 13 residues.

The chain uses TRBV4-2 and TRBJ1-5, with 7 positions matching TRBD1. CDR1 is LGHNA, CDR2 YNFKEQ, per germline. Trimming cost V 0 bases and J 1 base; bases outside gene matches: 3. The CDR3 length is 16 residues. As DNA, the CDR3 is TGTGCCAGCAGCCAAGATGAGGGGGCGAGCAATCAGCCCCAGCATTTT. Protein product: CASSQDEGASNQPQHF.

The chain couples TRBV29-1 to TRBJ2-5; possible D gene TRBD1, 6 bases. V was clipped by 0 bases and J by 3 bases, with 8 bases between them. The CDR3 spans 13 residues. Germline loops: CDR1 SQVTM, CDR2 ANQGSEA. Written as DNA, the CDR3 is TGCAGCGTTGAAGAATACAGGGAAGAGACCCAGTACTTC. Encoded protein: CSVEEYREETQYF.

The V and J genes are TRBV7-9 and TRBJ1-4, with D possibly TRBD1 on 6 matching bases. Germline V CDR1 and CDR2: SEHNR, FQNEAQ (reference sequence). This CDR3 has 16 amino acids. With 5 bases removed from V and 8 bases from J, the gap between germline ends came to 21 bases. Here the CDR3 DNA reads TGTGCCAGCAGCCTCACTTCCGGGACAAGCGGAGAAAAACTGTTTTTT. Amino acid sequence: CASSLTSGTSGEKLFF.

This clone showed up just a few times. The CDR3 DNA reads TGTGCCAGCAGTTACTTTGGCGGAAGCCCAGAGACCCAGTACTTC. Translating gives CASSYFGGSPETQYF. The chain links TRBV6-2 or TRBV6-3 to TRBJ2-5; D not certain. This CDR3 is built from 15 residues. The ends were cut back, 1 base at V and 4 bases at J, with 13 bases in the middle. Germline V gene sequence: CDR1 MNHEY, CDR2 SVGEGT.

The chain couples TRBV9 to TRBJ1-2; 9 bases are a match to TRBD1. The germline V gene has CDR1 SGDLS and CDR2 YYNGEE. This CDR3 is built from 15 residues. J gave up 12 bases and V 4 bases, and 16 bases lay outside the gene matches. The CDR3 DNA reads as TGTGCCAGCAGCACTCCGGGACAGGGTACTCGCGGGGACACCTTC. It yields the protein CASSTPGQGTRGDTF. The entire variable domain, with the rest obtained from reference TRBV9 and TRBJ1-2, is as follows: DSGVTQTPKHLITATGQRVTLRCSPRSGDLSVYWYQQSLDQGLQFLIQYYNGEERAKGNILERFSAQQFPDLHSELNLSSLELGDSALYFCASSTPGQGTRGDTFGSGTRLTVV.